One and the same sample provided the 26 T cell receptor beta chains below, sequenced in a study of blood T cells in healthy people across ages. Sample-barcoded 5' priming and a J-beta primer mix drove a second PCR of about 6 to 12 cycles. TCRdb used MiXCR to reprocess the 5' RACE reads, holding one entry per CDR3 protein. The sample yields 550,000 to 600,000 distinct CDR3 sequences, 25% to 30% seen once. Sequencing was done on a sample of blood. These receptor sequences come from a woman aged 70-85 years in good health.

This clonotype was detected only a few times. This sequence joins TRBV18 and TRBJ2-6, with 7 positions matching TRBD1. With V trimmed by 6 bases and J by 1 base, 6 bases remained unmatched. This CDR3 region has 16 residues. Germline CDR1 and CDR2: KGHSH and LQKENI. The CDR3 nucleotides read TGTGCCAGCTCCGGGACAGTAAGTTCTGGGGCCAACGTCCTGACTTTC. Translation gives CASSGTVSSGANVLTF.

The J gene is TRBJ2-3, the V gene TRBV6-1; 12 bases map to TRBD2. The CDR3 has 17 residues. Germline assignment: CDR1 MNHNS and CDR2 SASEGT. Trimming at V came to 1 base and at J to 2 bases, leaving 4 bases not matched to a gene. The CDR3 sequence: CASSEGLAGDPTDTQYF. The CDR3 bases are TGTGCCAGCAGTGAAGGACTAGCGGGGGATCCCACAGATACGCAGTATTTT.

This clonotype was counted a few times. V gene TRBV25-1 combines with J gene TRBJ2-7, with 7 bases identical to TRBD1. V gave up 4 bases and J gave up 0 bases; unmatched junction bases: 3. This CDR3 region has 14 residues. Germline loops: CDR1 MGHDK, CDR2 SYGVNS. The CDR3 sequence: CASSVDRISYEQYF. The CDR3 DNA follows: TGTGCCAGCAGTGTGGACAGGATCTCCTACGAGCAGTACTTC.

This clonotype was seen only once. The chain combines TRBV5-1 with TRBJ1-2; D ambiguous. The CDR3 covers 11 residues. The germline CDR1 and CDR2 sequences are SGHRS and YFSETQ. The V end was cut by 6 bases, the J end by 3 bases, with 6 bases between. The CDR3 sequence: CASKRDYGYTF. In DNA form, the CDR3 reads TGCGCCAGCAAGAGGGACTATGGCTACACCTTC.

The chain recombines TRBV12-3 or TRBV12-4 with TRBJ2-7; 7 bases are a match to TRBD1. V shed 2 bases, J shed 3 bases, and the junction held 4 bases outside the gene matches. The CDR3 covers 14 residues. The CDR3 DNA reads TGTGCCAGCAGTTTAAGACGGGACAGCTACGAGCAGTACTTC. This gives the protein CASSLRRDSYEQYF.

This clonotype was seen a handful of times. This chain joins TRBV9 and TRBJ2-7; TRBD2 matches at 11 bases. This CDR3 has 15 residues. Per germline, CDR1 SGDLS and CDR2 YYNGEE. After removal of 5 bases from V and 4 bases from J, the junction contained 8 bases not matched to a gene. This CDR3 reads CASSRLAGSRYEQYF. CDR3 sequence (DNA): TGTGCCAGCAGTCGACTAGCGGGGAGCAGATACGAGCAGTACTTC.

The chain is built from TRBV5-6 and TRBJ1-5; TRBD1 might be the D (6 bases). This CDR3 is built from 17 residues. Trimming shortened V by 0 bases and J by 4 bases, and 17 bases separated the two germline ends. From germline, CDR1 is SGHDT and CDR2 YYEEEE. The chain's CDR3 is CASSLGGTGLGNQPQHF. The CDR3 bases are TGTGCCAGCAGCTTGGGAGGTACAGGGCTCGGTAATCAGCCCCAGCATTTT.

The chain uses TRBV5-1 and TRBJ2-7; D not certain. The germline V gene has CDR1 SGHRS and CDR2 YFSETQ. V lost 3 bases to trimming and J lost 0 bases, with 10 bases between them. The CDR3 is 14 amino acids. The CDR3 DNA is TGCGCCAGCAGCTGGACCCTGGGCTCCTACGAGCAGTACTTC. Protein: CASSWTLGSYEQYF.

This clonotype was found a few times. This chain links TRBV6-1 with TRBJ2-5, with 11 bases identical to TRBD1. With the DNA end fitting TRBJ2-1 better, the J assignment may be wrong. This CDR3 has 15 residues. Germline values: CDR1 MNHNS, CDR2 SASEGT. The CDR3 DNA follows: TGTGCCAGCAGTGAAGGGACAGGGGGCCGGGGTGAGCAGTTCTTC. It yields the protein CASSEGTGGRGEQFF.

This clonotype was counted at least ten times. The chain employs TRBV10-3 and TRBJ2-3; 12 bases align to TRBD2. This CDR3 is built from 16 residues. From germline, CDR1 is ENHRY and CDR2 SYGVKD. After removal of 2 bases from V and 0 bases from J, the junction contained 0 bases not matched to a gene. CDR3 in amino acids: CAISEGLAGSTDTQYF. The DNA for the CDR3 is TGTGCCATCAGTGAGGGACTAGCGGGGAGCACAGATACGCAGTATTTT.

This chain connects TRBV6-5 to TRBJ1-4, with D hard to call. Germline CDR1 and CDR2: MNHEY and SVGAGI. This CDR3 comprises 13 residues. With 7 bases removed from V and 5 bases from J, the gap between germline ends came to 11 bases. Written as DNA, the CDR3 is TGTGCCAGCACCCGGGCCGAAAATGAAAAACTGTTTTTT. Translating gives CASTRAENEKLFF.

This rearrangement joins TRBV5-1 to TRBJ1-1; 8 nucleotides align to TRBD1. CDR3 size: 15 residues. Germline CDR1 reads SGHRS; CDR2 reads YFSETQ. V was pared by 4 bases and J by 0 bases, with 5 bases of the junction left unmatched. The CDR3: CASSPDRGMNTEAFF. CDR3 nucleotide sequence: TGCGCCAGCAGCCCAGACAGGGGTATGAACACTGAAGCTTTCTTT.

The V gene is TRBV7-2, the J gene TRBJ2-7; TRBD2 matches 12 bases. The CDR3 covers 15 residues. V gave up 6 bases and J gave up 5 bases; unmatched junction bases: 8. CDR1 is SGHTA and CDR2 is FQGNSA in the germline V gene. The CDR3 spells CASRPPGLAGHEQYF. CDR3 DNA sequence: TGTGCCAGCAGACCTCCGGGACTAGCGGGTCACGAGCAGTACTTC.

This clonotype occurred a few times. CDR3 region: CASSQDGSEGNTIYF. CDR3 DNA: TGTGCCAGCAGCCAAGACGGGTCGGAAGGAAACACCATATATTTT. The genes are TRBV4-2 and TRBJ1-3; D unresolved. CDR1 LGHNA and CDR2 YNFKEQ come from the germline V gene. V was trimmed by 0 bases and J by 4 bases, leaving 10 bases between them. The CDR3 runs 15 residues.

The J gene is TRBJ1-1, the V gene TRBV2, with a weak D call TRBD1 (5 bases). Per the germline V gene, CDR1 is SNHLY and CDR2 is FYNNEI. The CDR3 loop spans 14 amino acids. V was clipped by 4 bases and J by 5 bases, with 14 bases between them. This CDR3 reads CASSAPGGGTEAFF. In nucleotides, the CDR3 is TGTGCCAGCAGTGCCCCCGGGGGGGGGACTGAAGCTTTCTTT. Looking up the rest from reference TRBV2 and TRBJ1-1 gives the full variable domain: EPEVTQTPSHQVTQMGQEVILRCVPISNHLYFYWYRQILGQKVEFLVSFYNNEISEKSEIFDDQFSVERPDGSNFTLKIRSTKLEDSAMYFCASSAPGGGTEAFFGQGTRLTVV.

This clonotype was observed at least ten times. V gene TRBV11-2 combines with J gene TRBJ2-7; the match to TRBD1 covers 12 bases. This CDR3 is built from 16 residues. Germline V gives CDR1 SGHAT, CDR2 FQNNGV. Trimming cost V 6 bases and J 6 bases; bases outside gene matches: 12. CDR3 in amino acids: CASRLWYGTGGIEQYF. The CDR3 coding sequence is TGTGCCAGCAGACTCTGGTACGGGACAGGGGGCATCGAGCAGTACTTC.

The chain links TRBV4-3 to TRBJ1-6, with 7 bases matching TRBD1. V was pared by 4 bases and J by 5 bases, with 5 bases of the junction left unmatched. CDR1 and CDR2 from the germline V gene are LGHNA and YSLEER. CDR3 length equals 15 residues. The CDR3 reads CASSPRDRNNSPLHF. For the CDR3, the DNA is TGCGCCAGCAGCCCCCGGGACAGAAATAATTCACCCCTCCACTTT.

The gene calls are TRBV7-2 and TRBJ2-1, with D perhaps matching TRBD2 (7 bases). Germline lookup yields CDR1 SGHTA and CDR2 FQGNSA. Between the trimmed V and J ends, which lost 7 bases and 3 bases, there was a span of 19 bases. The CDR3 is made up of 16 amino acids. The CDR3 loop is CASNPMGGAGYNEQFF. DNA of the CDR3: TGTGCCAGCAACCCGATGGGGGGGGCAGGCTACAATGAGCAGTTCTTC.

This clonotype was counted only a few times. This chain joins TRBV2 and TRBJ2-1, with 10 bases fitting TRBD2. Germline CDR1 and CDR2: SNHLY and FYNNEI. The CDR3 extends over 14 amino acids. With V trimmed by 7 bases and J by 9 bases, 9 bases remained unmatched. CDR3 nucleotide sequence: TGTGCCAGCATTCCCCAGCGGGGGGGCGTTGAGCAGTTCTTC. This codes for CASIPQRGGVEQFF. The whole variable domain, remainder taken from reference TRBV2 and TRBJ2-1, is EPEVTQTPSHQVTQMGQEVILRCVPISNHLYFYWYRQILGQKVEFLVSFYNNEISEKSEIFDDQFSVERPDGSNFTLKIRSTKLEDSAMYFCASIPQRGGVEQFFGPGTRLTVL.

The gene calls are TRBV20-1 and TRBJ2-3, with D possibly matching TRBD2 (5 bases). Germline V gives CDR1 DFQATT, CDR2 SNEGSKA (reference sequence). This CDR3 has 15 residues. The germline V and J ends were trimmed by 0 bases and 6 bases, with 16 bases remaining between them. The CDR3 loop reads CSARDFSEGSDTQYF. In DNA form, the CDR3 reads TGCAGTGCTAGAGATTTTAGCGAAGGGTCGGATACGCAGTATTTT.

This CDR3 reads CASRPMTPYEQYF. The CDR3 DNA follows: TGTGCCAGCAGGCCAATGACTCCCTACGAGCAGTACTTC. The V gene is TRBV5-5, the J gene TRBJ2-5; D unresolved. The last part of the DNA fits TRBJ2-7 better; the J call may be wrong. The CDR3 consists of 13 residues. CDR1 is SGHKS, CDR2 YYEKEE, per germline (reference sequence).

The gene calls are TRBV7-2 and TRBJ1-2; 7 nucleotides line up with TRBD1. J was trimmed by 8 bases and V by 6 bases; bases with no gene match: 3. This CDR3 has 11 amino acids. CDR1 and CDR2 from the germline V gene are SGHTA and FQGNSA. The CDR3 sequence: CASSEGAGYTF. CDR3 nucleotide sequence: TGTGCCAGCAGTGAGGGGGCGGGCTACACCTTC.

V usage is TRBV9 and J usage is TRBJ2-2, with 9 positions matching TRBD2. J lost 4 bases, V lost 1 base, and 5 bases had no gene match. The CDR3 has 16 residues. Germline V CDR1 and CDR2: SGDLS, YYNGEE. CDR3 nucleotides: TGTGCCAGCAGCGTAATGCCGACTAGCGGCACCGGGGAGCTGTTTTTT. This codes for CASSVMPTSGTGELFF.

This clonotype was seen a handful of times. For the CDR3, the DNA is TGCAGTGCTATGGCCCGGAGGGGGCCGACTAATGAAAAACTGTTTTTT. Translated: CSAMARRGPTNEKLFF. The chain carries TRBV20-1 and TRBJ1-4; the match to TRBD1 covers 7 bases. Germline values: CDR1 DFQATT, CDR2 SNEGSKA (reference sequence). The CDR3 loop spans 16 amino acids. J gave up 2 bases and V 4 bases, and 10 bases lay outside the gene matches.

This chain joins TRBV5-1 and TRBJ2-1, with 11 bases aligning to TRBD2. Germline lookup yields CDR1 SGHRS and CDR2 YFSETQ. V lost 5 bases to trimming and J lost 2 bases; unmatched junction nucleotides: 6. The CDR3 contains 16 residues. The CDR3 DNA is TGCGCCAGCAGGATACTAGCGGGGGCCGCCTACAATGAGCAGTTCTTC. This translates into CASRILAGAAYNEQFF. The whole variable domain, filled in from reference TRBV5-1 and TRBJ2-1, reads KAGVTQTPRYLIKTRGQQVTLSCSPISGHRSVSWYQQTPGQGLQFLFEYFSETQRNKGNFPGRFSGRQFSNSRSEMNVSTLELGDSALYLCASRILAGAAYNEQFFGPGTRLTVL.

This clonotype turned up a few times. V is TRBV3-1 and J is TRBJ1-2; TRBD1 aligns across 7 bases. There are 14 residues in the CDR3. Germline lookup yields CDR1 LGHDT and CDR2 YNNKEL (reference sequence). After removal of 5 bases from V and 8 bases from J, the junction contained 11 bases not matched to a gene. The CDR3 here is CASSDDRVKVGYTF. The CDR3 DNA reads TGTGCCAGCAGCGACGACAGGGTTAAGGTCGGCTACACCTTC.